The entry below describes one T cell receptor beta chain. How the authors handled the data: By means of reference gene primer amplification, nucleated cell counts were estimated. Measured with immunoSEQ multiplex PCR; TCRdb has only the in-frame clones, and not every one. For V, J and clone size, that table is used; D and trimming come from the DNA. The sample shows 25,000 to 35,000 clones, about 82% of them seen only once. This sample stems from a study of blood T cell repertoires in COVID-19. Whole-study context: Acute-phase and convalescent COVID-19 samples originated in the United States, Italy and Spain. In each case, the material was cDNA or gDNA derived from T cells, B-cell-depleted T cells, or PBMCs.

Germline CDR1 reads LGHDT; CDR2 reads YNNKEL (reference sequence). This CDR3 comprises 13 residues. Between the trimmed V and J ends, which lost 3 bases and 1 base, there was a span of 6 bases. The clonotype was recovered from a man older than 75 with active COVID-19. The source material was peripheral blood. The rearrangement joins TRBV3-1 (or the pseudogene TRBV3-2) to TRBJ2-5, with D possibly matching TRBD2 (6 bases). This CDR3 is CASSQGGQETQYF. The DNA for the CDR3 is TGTGCCAGCAGCCAGGGGGGCCAAGAGACCCAGTACTTC.